The entry below gives a single TCR beta chain sequence along with its context. No antigen is known for it. Base qualities are missing; no much larger clone stands one base away. According to the germline V gene, CDR1 reads MNHEY and CDR2 reads SVGAGI. From V the trimming removes 4 bases and from J it removes 7 bases, while the gene matches leave 12 bases of the junction unaccounted for. The CDR3 contains 16 residues, cysteine and phenylalanine counted. Only CDR3 DNA remains: 48 bases, in frame from the first base. This entry belongs to a study of shared clonotypes between healthy human individuals (dated by TCRdb to about 2020). A note on the overall study: A few men and a couple of women, aged 18 to 49 years, made up the cohort. For each donor, CD4 naive and CD4 memory were each run on three plates, CD8 naive on two plates, and CD8 memory on one plate. Blood TCR repertoires of five healthy adults were deeply sequenced to estimate repertoire size and the extent of clonotype sharing between individuals. To increase sequencing depth and limit assay-specific biases, different laboratories used diverse techniques to prepare libraries and sequence TCR repertoires. Each donor's leukapheresis produced roughly between roughly 0.85 and 9.5 billion PBMCs. Results and caveats for the whole study, not just this receptor: Because the study included only a small number of donors, the genetic and exposure-history diversity represented was limited. Even with the large sequencing depth, rarefaction of the sorted-subset datasets indicated that sequencing was incomplete. Sampling was limited to blood, and TCR repertoires in tissue likely differ from TCR repertoires in blood. Pairwise subsampling led to the expectation that sequencing depth would affect the degree of clonotype sharing among donors. Sharing across several donors was observed for around 5% of naive CD4, under 4% of naive CD8, over 2% of memory CD4, and around 0.42% of memory CD8 clonotypes. Naive subsets generally had larger estimated clonotype richness than memory subsets. Compared with non-shared clonotypes, clonotypes shared by all four sorted-subset donors had higher generation probabilities.

For the CD8 naive samples, CD45RO-negative cells were positively selected for CCR7, yielding a CD45RA+CCR7+ population from which TemRA cells were excluded. The donors were healthy, HIV-negative adults with no recently reported acute infections or vaccinations. Every donor was a Caucasian adult living in Nashville, Tennessee, USA. Blood was obtained by leukapheresis, after which PBMCs were separated by Ficoll-Histopaque density gradient centrifugation and cryopreserved in liquid nitrogen vapor phase. Analytical flow cytometry was used to check the purity and quantity of each magnetically sorted T cell population. Genomic DNA was isolated from every sorted fraction and measured by UV absorbance on a Nanodrop 2000c. Using the deep immunoSEQ assay, multiplex PCR amplified TCR CDR3 regions from genomic DNA. Genomic DNA extracted from each cell subset was distributed evenly over all wells of several immunoSEQ 96-well plates, and each plate served as one replicate. For sorted subsets, around 200 ng genomic DNA, equal to some 28,000 T cell genomes, was loaded into each replicate PCR. The purified libraries were quantified using a Qubit 3.0 fluorometer, sized with a Bioanalyzer 2100, and then quantified again using the KAPA Library Quantification kit. Each immunoSEQ 96-well plate was sequenced on its own single-read 150-cycle Illumina NextSeq 550 flow cell. The original pipeline was this. Because only junctional sequences without quality scores were contained in the immunoSEQ output, filtering matching that applied to full-length reads could not be performed. Sequences were annotated with PyIR, a Python wrapper for IgBLAST v1.9, and V/J genes and CDR3 were assigned using IMGT germline references. Reads were removed for weak V/J assignments (E-value above 1e-6), missing CDR3, stop codons, out-of-frame junctions, or ambiguous translated residues. V3J clonotypes were defined as sequences sharing the same inferred V gene, J gene, and CDR3 amino acid sequence. The percentage overlap between two repertoires was calculated by dividing the number of shared unique clonotypes by the size of the smaller repertoire. Richness of each repertoire was evaluated using RTK rarefaction, the Chao1 estimator, and Recon v2.1 estimates of unobserved clonotypes. Generation probabilities for all TCRbeta clonotypes obtained by the gDNA method from a handful of donors were computed using OLGA. TCRdb retrieved this table from immuneACCESS and kept in-frame rearrangements only. Not all clones are present; in checked studies, unresolved V genes account for under half, and no reason is known for the remainder. V and J calls and clone size follow that table, whereas D and trimming were derived from the DNA. The sample table shows fewer than 850,000 clones, and approximately 97% are seen once. About 0.25% of the sample goes to the ten largest clones.

This receptor was identified in a man aged 30 to 45 in good health. The V and J segments used are TRBV6-5 and TRBJ1-2; 10 junctional bases match TRBD1. The sample taken for sequencing was naive CD8+ T cells sorted from blood. The sample's cell subset or site, from its label and the paper: CD45RA+CCR7+. The sequence in DNA is TGTGCCAGCAGTTCCCCAGGGACAGGGGCTCGTGGTGGCTACACCTTC. Translated, it gives CASSSPGTGARGGYTF.